This T cell receptor beta chain stems from a study of cytomegalovirus exposure and HLA in healthy donors. Study-level information: Earlier, 150 million to 200 million T cells were analyzed, and about 100 million unique TCR beta sequences were found among them. Of roughly 400 genotyped donors, 70% to 85% clustered with self-reported Caucasian donors. The study's findings and limits: V- and J-gene trimming of TCR beta was linked (in a later analysis) to a missense DCLRE1C variant.

The V gene's germline CDR1 is LNHDA and CDR2 SQIVND (reference sequence). V was trimmed by 5 bases and J by 10 bases, leaving 12 bases between them. CDR3 size: 12 residues. Primers: 60 Vbeta forward and 13 Jbeta reverse. Assay: immunoSEQ multiplex PCR; the TCRdb copy retains only in-frame clones and omits some. There are tens of thousands of clones in the sample; 60% to 85% occur only once, and roughly 6% lies in the top ten. To note about this clone: Its antigen is unidentified.

The specimen sequenced was PBMCs. This receptor was identified in a male donor in good health and CMV-seropositive. V and J are TRBV19 and TRBJ2-1; D unresolved. Here the CDR3 reads CASSPGISEQFF. The CDR3 DNA reads TGTGCCAGTAGTCCTGGTATTAGCGAGCAGTTCTTC.